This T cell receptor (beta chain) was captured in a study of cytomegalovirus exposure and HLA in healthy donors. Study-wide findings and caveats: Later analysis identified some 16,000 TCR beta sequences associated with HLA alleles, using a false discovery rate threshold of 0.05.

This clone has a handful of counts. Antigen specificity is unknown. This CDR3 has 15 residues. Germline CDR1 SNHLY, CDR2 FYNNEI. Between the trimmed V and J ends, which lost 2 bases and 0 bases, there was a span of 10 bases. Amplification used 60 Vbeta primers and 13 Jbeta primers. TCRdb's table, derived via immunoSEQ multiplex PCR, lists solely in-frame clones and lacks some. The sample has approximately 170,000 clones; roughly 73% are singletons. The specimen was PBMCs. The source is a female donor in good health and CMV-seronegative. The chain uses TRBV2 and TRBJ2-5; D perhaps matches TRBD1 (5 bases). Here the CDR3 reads CASSEQGQYQETQYF. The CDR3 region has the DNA TGTGCCAGCAGTGAACAGGGCCAATACCAAGAGACCCAGTACTTC. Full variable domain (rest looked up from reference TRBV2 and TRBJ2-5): EPEVTQTPSHQVTQMGQEVILRCVPISNHLYFYWYRQILGQKVEFLVSFYNNEISEKSEIFDDQFSVERPDGSNFTLKIRSTKLEDSAMYFCASSEQGQYQETQYFGPGTRLLVL.